This TCR beta chain was identified in a study of blood T cell repertoires in COVID-19. Across the study: Samples of COVID-19 (acute and convalescent) were obtained from the United States, Italy and Spain. Nucleic acid was either cDNA or gDNA, and it came from T cells, B-cell-depleted T cells, or PBMCs.

Per germline, CDR1 LGHDT and CDR2 YNNKEL (reference sequence). The junction had 12 bases not matched to a gene; V was cut back by 4 bases and J by 8 bases. The CDR3 is 16 residues long. This clone appeared a single time. In the source study's methods: Scientists estimated how many nucleated cells there were by amplifying reference gene primers. Sequenced by immunoSEQ multiplex PCR; TCRdb stores in-frame clones only, minus some. The V and J calls and clone size are taken from that table; D and trimming were inferred from the DNA. This table has around 150,000 clones, 90% to 95% appearing once. Sequencing was carried out using peripheral blood. This TCR came from a woman in her forties or fifties with acute or convalescent COVID-19. This chain uses TRBV3-1 (or the pseudogene TRBV3-2) with TRBJ2-4; 9 bases fit TRBD2. CDR3 sequence (DNA): TGTGCCAGCAGCCCCCTCGTCCGGCGGGAGGGGGACATTCAGTACTTC. Amino acids: CASSPLVRREGDIQYF.